Included here is one T cell receptor beta chain sequence, with context. Its antigen is undetermined. The sample comes from a study of T cells expressing NK-cell markers. Background on the study: Of eight sequenced donors, seven were HCMV-seropositive and one HCMV-seronegative. Study results and limitations: Of CD8+ T cells, roughly 1.0-7.0% belonged to dominant NKG2C+ clonotypes in several donors. Several of the donors also had these clonotypes leading their CD3+CD56-NKG2C+ fraction.

Germline V gene data show CDR1 as SQVTM and CDR2 as ANQGSEA. This CDR3 region has 13 residues. Generation of TCR beta cDNA was performed by 5'RACE template switching incorporating UMIs. TCRdb reprocessed the 5' RACE reads, keeping one entry per CDR3 protein, no DNA. This sample's table has about 550,000 distinct CDR3 sequences. This receptor was obtained from a man aged 18 to 30 in good health. The rearrangement links TRBV29-1 to TRBJ2-3; with no DNA, the TCRdb D assignment of TRBD1 cannot be verified. Sequenced input: blood T cells: a sorted CD56 or NKG2C T cell subset, CD4+ or CD8+ T cells, or bulk PBMC T cells (not recorded which). The CDR3: CSVRRVSADTQYF.